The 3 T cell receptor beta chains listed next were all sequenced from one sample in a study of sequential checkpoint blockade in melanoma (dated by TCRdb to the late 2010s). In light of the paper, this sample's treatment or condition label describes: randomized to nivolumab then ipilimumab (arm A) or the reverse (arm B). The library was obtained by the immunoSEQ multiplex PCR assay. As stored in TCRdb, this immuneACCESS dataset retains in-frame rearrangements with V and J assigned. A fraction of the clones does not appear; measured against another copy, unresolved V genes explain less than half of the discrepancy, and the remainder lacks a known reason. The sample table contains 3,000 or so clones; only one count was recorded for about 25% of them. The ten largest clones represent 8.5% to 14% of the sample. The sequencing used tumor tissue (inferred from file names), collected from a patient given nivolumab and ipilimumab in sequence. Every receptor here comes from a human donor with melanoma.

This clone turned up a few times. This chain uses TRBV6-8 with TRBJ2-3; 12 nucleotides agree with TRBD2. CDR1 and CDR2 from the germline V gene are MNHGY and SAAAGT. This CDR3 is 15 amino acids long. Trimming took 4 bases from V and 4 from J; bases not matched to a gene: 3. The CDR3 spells CASSSLAGGPDTQYF. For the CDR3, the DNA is TGTGCCAGCAGTTCCCTAGCGGGGGGGCCAGATACGCAGTATTTT.

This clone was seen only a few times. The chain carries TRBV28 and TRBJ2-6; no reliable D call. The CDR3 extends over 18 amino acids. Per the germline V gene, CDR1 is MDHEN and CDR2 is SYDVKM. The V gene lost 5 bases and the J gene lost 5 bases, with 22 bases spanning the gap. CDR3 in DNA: TGTGCCAGCAGTAGTTGGCGCTTGACACAAAGTCGGGCCAACGTCCTGACTTTC. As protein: CASSSWRLTQSRANVLTF. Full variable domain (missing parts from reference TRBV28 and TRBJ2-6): DVKVTQSSRYLVKRTGEKVFLECVQDMDHENMFWYRQDPGLGLRLIYFSYDVKMKEKGDIPEGYSVSREKKERFSLILESASTNQTSMYLCASSSWRLTQSRANVLTFGAGSRLTVL.

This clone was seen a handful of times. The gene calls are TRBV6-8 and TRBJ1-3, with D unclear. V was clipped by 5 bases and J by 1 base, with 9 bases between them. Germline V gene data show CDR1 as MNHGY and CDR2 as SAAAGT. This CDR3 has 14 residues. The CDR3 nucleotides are TGTGCCAGCAGTCTCTGGGAGTCTGGAAACACCATATATTTT. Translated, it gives CASSLWESGNTIYF.